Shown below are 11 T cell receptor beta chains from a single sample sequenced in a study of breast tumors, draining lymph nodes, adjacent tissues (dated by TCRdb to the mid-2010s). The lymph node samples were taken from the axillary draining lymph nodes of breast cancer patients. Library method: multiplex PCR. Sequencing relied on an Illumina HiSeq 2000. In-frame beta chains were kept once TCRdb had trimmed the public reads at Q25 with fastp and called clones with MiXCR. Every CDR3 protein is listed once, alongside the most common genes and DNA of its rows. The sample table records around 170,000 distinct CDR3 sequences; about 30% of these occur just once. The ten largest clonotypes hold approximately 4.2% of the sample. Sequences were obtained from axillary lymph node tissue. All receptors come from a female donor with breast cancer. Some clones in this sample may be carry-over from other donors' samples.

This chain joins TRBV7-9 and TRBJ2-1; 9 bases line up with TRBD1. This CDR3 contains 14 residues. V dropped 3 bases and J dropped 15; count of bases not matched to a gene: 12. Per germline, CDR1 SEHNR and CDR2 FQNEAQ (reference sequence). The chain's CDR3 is CASSLGQGSDEWFF. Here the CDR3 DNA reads TGTGCCAGCAGCTTGGGACAGGGCAGTGATGAGTGGTTCTTC.

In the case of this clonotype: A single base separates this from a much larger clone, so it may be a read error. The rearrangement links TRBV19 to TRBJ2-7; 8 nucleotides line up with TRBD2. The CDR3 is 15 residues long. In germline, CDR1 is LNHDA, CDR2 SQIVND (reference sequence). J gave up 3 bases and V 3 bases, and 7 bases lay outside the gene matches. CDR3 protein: CASSITAGECYEQYF. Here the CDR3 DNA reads TGTGCCAGTAGTATCACAGCGGGAGAATGCTACGAGCAGTACTTC.

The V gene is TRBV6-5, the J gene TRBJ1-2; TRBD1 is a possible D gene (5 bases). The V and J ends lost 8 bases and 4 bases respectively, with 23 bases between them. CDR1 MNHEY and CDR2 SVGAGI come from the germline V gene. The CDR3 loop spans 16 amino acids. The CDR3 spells CASGHPGPTGIYGYTF. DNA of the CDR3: TGTGCCAGCGGTCACCCCGGCCCCACAGGAATCTATGGCTACACCTTC.

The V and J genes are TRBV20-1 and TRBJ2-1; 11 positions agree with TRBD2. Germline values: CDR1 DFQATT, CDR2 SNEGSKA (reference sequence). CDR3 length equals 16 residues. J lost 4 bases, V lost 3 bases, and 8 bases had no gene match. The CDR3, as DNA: TGCAGTGCTAGCCCTACTAGCGGGAGTGGGTACAATGAGCAGTTCTTC. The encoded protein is CSASPTSGSGYNEQFF.

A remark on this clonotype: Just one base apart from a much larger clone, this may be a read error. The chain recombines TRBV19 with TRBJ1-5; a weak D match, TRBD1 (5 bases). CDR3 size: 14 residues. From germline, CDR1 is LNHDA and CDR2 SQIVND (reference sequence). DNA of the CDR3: TGTGCCAGTAGTATTATAAGGGGCGCTCAGCCCCAGCAATTT. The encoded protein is CASSIIRGAQPQQF.

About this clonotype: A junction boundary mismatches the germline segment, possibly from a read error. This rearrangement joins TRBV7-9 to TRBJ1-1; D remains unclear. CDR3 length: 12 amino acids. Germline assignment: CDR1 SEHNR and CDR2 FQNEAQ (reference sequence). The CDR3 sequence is CSSSPGPAEAFF. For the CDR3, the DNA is TGTTCCAGCAGCCCCGGACCTGCTGAAGCTTTCTTT. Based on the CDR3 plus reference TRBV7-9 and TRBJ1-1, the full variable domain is DTGVSQNPRHKITKRGQNVTFRCDPISEHNRLYWYRQTLGQGPEFLTYFQNEAQLEKSRLLSDRFSAERPKGSFSTLEIQRTEQGDSAMYLCSSSPGPAEAFFGQGTRLTVV.

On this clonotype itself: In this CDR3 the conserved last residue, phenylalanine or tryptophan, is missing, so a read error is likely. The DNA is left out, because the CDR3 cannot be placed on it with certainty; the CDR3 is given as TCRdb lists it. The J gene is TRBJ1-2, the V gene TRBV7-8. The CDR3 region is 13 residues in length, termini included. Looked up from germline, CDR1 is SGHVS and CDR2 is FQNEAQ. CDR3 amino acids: CASSLVRAGDSAY.

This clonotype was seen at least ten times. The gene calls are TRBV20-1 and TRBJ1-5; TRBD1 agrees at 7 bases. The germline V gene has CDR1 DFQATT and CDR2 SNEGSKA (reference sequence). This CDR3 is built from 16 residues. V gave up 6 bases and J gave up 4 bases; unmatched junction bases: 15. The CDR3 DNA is TGCAGTGCCAGATCGGGACAGACGTATGGGAATCAGCCCCAGCATTTT. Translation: CSARSGQTYGNQPQHF.

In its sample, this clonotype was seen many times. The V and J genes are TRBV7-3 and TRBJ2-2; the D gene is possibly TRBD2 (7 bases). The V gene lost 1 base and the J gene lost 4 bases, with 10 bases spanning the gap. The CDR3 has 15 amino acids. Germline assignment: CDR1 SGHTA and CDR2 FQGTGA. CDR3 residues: CASSLIGGATGELFF. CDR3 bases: TGTGCCAGCAGCTTAATTGGGGGGGCCACCGGGGAGCTGTTTTTT.

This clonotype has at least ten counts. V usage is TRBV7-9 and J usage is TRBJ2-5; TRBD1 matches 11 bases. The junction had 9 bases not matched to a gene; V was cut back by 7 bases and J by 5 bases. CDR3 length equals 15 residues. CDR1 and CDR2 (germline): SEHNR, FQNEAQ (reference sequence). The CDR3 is CASTLGQGARETQYF. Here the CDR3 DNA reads TGTGCCAGCACCCTAGGACAGGGGGCGCGGGAGACCCAGTACTTC.

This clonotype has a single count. The CDR3 is CASSPTGTGPGGETQYF. DNA of the CDR3: TGTGCCAGCAGCCCCACCGGGACGGGACCTGGAGGAGAGACCCAGTACTTC. J is TRBJ2-5 and V is TRBV5-8; the D gene could be TRBD1 or TRBD2 (5 bases each). Germline V lookup: CDR1 SGHTS, CDR2 YDEGEE. The CDR3 is made up of 17 amino acids. The V and J ends lost 4 bases and 4 bases respectively, with 23 bases between them.